This record concerns one T cell receptor beta chain sequence. Its antigen remains unidentified. The data are from a study of beta chain features in type 1 diabetes. The study's findings and limits: PCR may have favored shorter templates equally in patients and controls. Shortening that was moderate but significant affected the TCRB CDR3s of Type 1 diabetes patients in all four CD4+ subsets.

cDNA synthesis used the whole RNA isolate, giving expressed TCRB sequences. Generated by immunoSEQ multiplex PCR, the TCRdb table keeps only in-frame clones and is missing some. The sample yields under 400,000 clones, around 20% seen once. The CDR3 spans 15 residues. V was pared by 4 bases and J by 4 bases, with 6 bases of the junction left unmatched. Germline V gene sequence: CDR1 GTSNPN, CDR2 SVGIG (reference sequence). The chain uses TRBV30 and TRBJ2-2; TRBD2 matches at 10 bases. The receptor was derived from a woman younger than 35 in good health. The sequenced material came from naive CD4+ T cells from blood. CDR3 in amino acids: CAWTSGRAATGELFF. The DNA of the CDR3 is TGTGCCTGGACGAGCGGGAGGGCCGCCACCGGGGAGCTGTTTTTT.